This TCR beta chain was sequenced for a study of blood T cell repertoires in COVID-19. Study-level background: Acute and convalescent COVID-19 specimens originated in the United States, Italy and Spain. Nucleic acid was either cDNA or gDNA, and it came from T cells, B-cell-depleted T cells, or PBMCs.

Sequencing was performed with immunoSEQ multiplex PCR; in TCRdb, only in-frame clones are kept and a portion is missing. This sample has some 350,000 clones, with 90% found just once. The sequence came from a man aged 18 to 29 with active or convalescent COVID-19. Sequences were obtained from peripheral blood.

CDR3 bases: TGTGCCAGCAGCCAAGTCCGGGACAACTACGAGCAGTACTTC. As protein: CASSQVRDNYEQYF. V gene TRBV4-2 combines with J gene TRBJ2-7; tentatively, D is TRBD1 (6 bases). CDR3 length equals 14 residues. Trimming pared 1 base from V and 3 bases from J, leaving 10 bases between. Germline CDR1 and CDR2: LGHNA and YNFKEQ.